These T cell receptor beta chains were read from a single sample in a study of regulatory T cells in long-lasting Graves disease. TCRdb redid the calling of the multiplex PCR reads with MiXCR, one entry per CDR3 protein. The table includes around 480,000 distinct CDR3 sequences, roughly 15% detected once. These data are also associated with another study on T cells in Graves' hyperthyroidism and ophthalmopathy.

The material was peripheral blood mononuclear cells (PBMCs), obtained at new diagnosis, from a patient treated with antithyroid drugs. These receptors all come from a woman aged 35-65 years with Graves disease. Each CDR3 is given with its conserved first and last residue. A D gene is named only where the DNA matches it firmly. A clone size is listed for some rows: how often the clone was seen (once, few, many), or a class if it is expanded.

TRBV12-3/TRBV12-4	many	TRBJ1-5	.	14	CASSLARDGVSQHF	TGTGCCAGCAGTTTAGCGCGGGATGGAGTGTCCCAGCATTTT
TRBV20-1	.	TRBJ1-4	.	12	CSARGLQEKLFF	TGCAGTGCTAGGGGGTTACAAGAAAAACTGTTTTTT
TRBV6-1	few	TRBJ2-1	.	14	CASSEYESPAEQFF	TGTGCCAGCAGTGAGTATGAGAGCCCGGCGGAGCAGTTCTTC
TRBV5-1	many	TRBJ2-7	.	13	CASRLADLYEQYF	TGCGCCAGCAGGCTTGCGGACCTCTACGAGCAGTACTTC
TRBV12-3/TRBV12-4	many	TRBJ2-3	.	13	CASSFRTPDTQYF	TGTGCCAGCAGTTTCCGGACTCCAGATACGCAGTATTTT
TRBV19	many	TRBJ1-1	.	14	CASSWGRSNGEAFF	TGTGCCAGTTCCTGGGGAAGGTCTAATGGTGAAGCTTTCTTT
TRBV4-3	.	TRBJ1-5	TRBD1	15	CASSQGTGEGQPQHF	TGCGCCAGCAGCCAGGGGACAGGTGAGGGTCAGCCCCAGCATTTT
TRBV30	.	TRBJ1-2	.	15	CAWSHSGGGGESYTF	TGTGCCTGGAGTCACTCTGGGGGGGGCGGCGAAAGCTACACCTTC
TRBV9	.	TRBJ1-2	.	16	CASSVTGSSWEDGYTF	TGTGCCAGCAGCGTAACGGGGAGCAGTTGGGAAGATGGCTACACCTTC
TRBV3-1	.	TRBJ1-6	.	15	CASSQDAGPASPLHF	TGTGCCAGCAGCCAAGATGCAGGACCAGCTTCACCCCTCCACTTT
TRBV5-4	.	TRBJ1-6	.	13	CASSYQNNSPLHF	TGTGCCAGCAGCTACCAAAATAATTCACCCCTCCACTTT
TRBV5-1	many	TRBJ1-1	.	15	CASSTLAGSSTEAFF	TGCGCCAGCAGCACCCTGGCAGGGAGTAGCACTGAAGCTTTCTTT
TRBV12-3/TRBV12-4	.	TRBJ2-1	TRBD2	17	CASSPGTSGLLQGEQFF	TGTGCCAGCAGTCCCGGGACTAGCGGGCTCCTACAAGGTGAGCAGTTCTTC
TRBV20-1	many	TRBJ2-5	.	14	CSARAGERQETQYF	TGCAGTGCTAGAGCCGGGGAGCGACAAGAGACCCAGTACTTC
TRBV7-2	few	TRBJ1-2	.	15	CASSPSVGGGYGYTF	TGTGCCAGCAGTCCCTCGGTAGGGGGGGGCTATGGCTACACCTTC